This record covers a single T cell receptor beta chain. Its antigen remains unidentified. CDR1 is LGHNT and CDR2 is FRNRAP in the germline V gene. V gave up 7 bases and J gave up 8 bases, with 19 bases separating them. CDR3 size: 14 residues. The data were obtained in a study of shared clonotypes between healthy human individuals. Points from the study as a whole: Among non-shared clonotypes, generation probabilities were lower than among those shared by all four donors.

The study separated CD4+ cells into CD45RA+ naive and CD45RA-negative memory subsets. The assay used deep level. The assay was immunoSEQ multiplex PCR, and TCRdb's table has in-frame clones only and misses some. This table has over a million clones, 78% appearing once. The chain recombines TRBV12-5 with TRBJ2-3; D gene ambiguous. Material for sequencing was memory CD4+ T cells from PBMCs. Subset given: CD45RA-negative fraction. This TCR derives from a man younger than 30 in good health. Some clones in this sample may be carry-over from other donors' samples. The CDR3, as DNA: TGTGCTAGTGCTCCTCTTTCGGGTTCGGTTACGCAGTATTTT. Protein sequence: CASAPLSGSVTQYF.